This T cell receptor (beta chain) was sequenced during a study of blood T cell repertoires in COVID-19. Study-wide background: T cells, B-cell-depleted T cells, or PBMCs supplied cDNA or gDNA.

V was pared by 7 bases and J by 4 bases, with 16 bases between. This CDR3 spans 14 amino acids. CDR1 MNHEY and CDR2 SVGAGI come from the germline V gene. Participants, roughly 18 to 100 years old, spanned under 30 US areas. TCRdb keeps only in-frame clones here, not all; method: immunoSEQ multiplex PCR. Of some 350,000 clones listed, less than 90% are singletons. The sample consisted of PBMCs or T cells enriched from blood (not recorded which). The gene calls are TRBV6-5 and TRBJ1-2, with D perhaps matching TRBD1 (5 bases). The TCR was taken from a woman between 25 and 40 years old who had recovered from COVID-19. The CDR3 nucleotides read TGTGCCAGCACCTCCTATGGGGCTAGCTATGGCTACACCTTC. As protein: CASTSYGASYGYTF.